Sequencing of this T cell receptor (beta chain) was carried out in a study of blood T cell repertoires in COVID-19. The cohort comprised adults aged roughly 18 to 100 years residing in 20 to 30 US areas. Grouping used clinical history reported by participants in a survey and questionnaire. After removal of 4 bases from V and 2 bases from J, the junction contained 6 bases not matched to a gene. The CDR3 is 16 amino acids. Germline-derived CDR1 and CDR2 are KGHSH and LQKENI. Per the original methods: Estimated nucleated cell counts came from reference gene primer amplification. Sequencing used immunoSEQ multiplex PCR; TCRdb keeps in-frame clones, though not all of them. V and J calls plus clone size are reproduced from that table; the DNA served to infer D and trimming. Counted here are about 120,000 clones, about 83% occurring once; the ten biggest clones make up 3.9%.

The sequenced sample was PBMCs or T cells enriched from blood (not recorded which). This receptor was taken from a woman in her thirties who had recovered from COVID-19. This sequence joins TRBV18 and TRBJ1-5; 9 positions match TRBD1. CDR3 residues: CASSLTGGAGNQPQHF. In DNA form, the CDR3 reads TGTGCCAGCTCACTAACAGGGGGCGCGGGCAATCAGCCCCAGCATTTT.